This T cell receptor (beta chain) was identified during a study of blood T cell repertoires in COVID-19. Across the study: The samples span acute and convalescent COVID-19 from the United States, Italy and Spain. T cells, B-cell-depleted T cells, or PBMCs provided the cDNA or gDNA that served as material.

Authors' processing steps: For nucleated cells, counts were estimated from reference gene primer amplification. The method was immunoSEQ multiplex PCR; TCRdb's version includes in-frame clones alone and lacks a portion of them. D and trimming were read from the DNA, whereas the V and J calls and clone size are those reported in that table. The sample carries 200,000 or so clones, 70% to 85% recorded once. This CDR3 is 16 amino acids long. J lost 5 bases, V lost 4 bases, and 5 bases had no gene match. CDR1 SGHKS and CDR2 YYEKEE come from the germline V gene (reference sequence). The sample taken for sequencing was peripheral blood. V and J are TRBV5-5 and TRBJ2-2, with 13 bases fitting TRBD2. The sequence was obtained from a human donor with acute or convalescent COVID-19. The donor label of this sample is uncertain. The CDR3 sequence: CASSPGLAGSTGELFF. CDR3 nucleotides: TGTGCCAGCAGCCCGGGACTAGCGGGATCTACCGGGGAGCTGTTTTTT.